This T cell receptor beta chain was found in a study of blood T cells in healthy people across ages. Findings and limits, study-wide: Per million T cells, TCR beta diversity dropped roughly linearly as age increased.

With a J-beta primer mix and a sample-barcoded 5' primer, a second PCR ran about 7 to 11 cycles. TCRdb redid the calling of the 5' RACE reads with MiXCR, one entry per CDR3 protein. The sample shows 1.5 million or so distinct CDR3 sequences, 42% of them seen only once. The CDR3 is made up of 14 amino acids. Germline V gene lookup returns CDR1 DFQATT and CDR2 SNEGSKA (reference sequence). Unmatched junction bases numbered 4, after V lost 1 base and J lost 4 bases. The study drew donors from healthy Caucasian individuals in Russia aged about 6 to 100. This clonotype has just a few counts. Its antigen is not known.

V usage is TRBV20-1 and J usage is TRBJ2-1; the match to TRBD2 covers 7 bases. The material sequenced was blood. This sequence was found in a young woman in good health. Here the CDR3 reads CSARAREFYNEQFF. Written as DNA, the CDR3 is TGCAGTGCTAGAGCGCGGGAGTTTTACAATGAGCAGTTCTTC.